The entry below gives a single TCR beta chain sequence along with its context. Its specificity is unknown. The read finishes 3 residues shy of the CDR3 end, and the germline J gene is used to complete it. The data originate from a study of Tregs in tolerant kidney transplant recipients. Libraries were prepared by immunoSEQ multiplex PCR; TCRdb keeps only in-frame clonotypes and omits some of them. The sample features more than 45,000 clones, with about 0.85% in its top ten. Unstimulated Tregs (CD4+CD25+CD127-) and CD4+CD25- non-Tregs were sorted from PBMCs. Points from the study as a whole: Changing PCR primers prevented nucleotide comparison between some patients' samples. Activated donor B cell expansion appeared to reveal the most relevant donor-specific TCRbeta repertoire. This study did not directly address biological reproducibility.

This CDR3 has 14 residues. V trimming: 6 bases; J trimming: 5 bases; junction bases outside the gene matches: 7. Germline-derived CDR1 and CDR2 are SNHLY and FYNNEI. The chain employs TRBV2 and TRBJ2-3; the match to TRBD2 covers 8 bases. This TCR was recovered from a human donor who received a combined kidney and bone marrow transplant. Specimen: CD4+ T cells from blood, collected before the transplant. Here the CDR3 reads CASSPQRELDTQYF. The sequenced part of the CDR3 DNA is TGTGCCAGCAGCCCCCAGCGGGAGTTAGATACG.